Following are 12 T cell receptor beta chains from one sample sequenced in a study of T-cell reconstitution after alpha-beta-depleted transplantation in children. Molecular barcoding with unique molecular identifiers was used for the TCRbeta library. TCRdb analysed the PCR reads with MiXCR anew, one entry per CDR3 protein. Of 750,000 to 950,000 distinct CDR3 sequences in the sample, roughly 15% are singletons; the top ten hold around 5.3%. The material was PBMCs, mostly from graft donor cells, obtained 360 days after TCRalphabeta/CD19-depleted stem cell transplant. Source of these receptors: a male patient under 18 who had a stem cell transplant for acute lymphoblastic leukemia, so the T cells may come from the graft donor.

A remark on this clonotype: Being one base from a much bigger clone, this may be a read error. The conserved final phenylalanine or tryptophan is absent from the CDR3, which likely points to a read error. V and J are TRBV27 and TRBJ2-3, with a weak D call TRBD1 (5 bases). Trimming took 3 bases from V and 4 from J, leaving 17 bases between them. Germline V lookup: CDR1 MNHEY, CDR2 SMNVEV (reference sequence). CDR3 size: 16 residues. The CDR3 here is CASSFSAGPLSDTQYV. The CDR3 bases are TGTGCCAGCAGTTTCTCGGCAGGGCCTCTCTCAGATACGCAGTATGTT.

This clonotype was seen more than once but under ten times. V usage is TRBV2 and J usage is TRBJ2-3; 12 positions agree with TRBD2. The CDR3 is made up of 17 amino acids. V lost 6 bases and J lost 1; bases outside the gene matches: 8. The germline CDR1 and CDR2 sequences are SNHLY and FYNNEI. The CDR3 region has the DNA TGTGCCAGCAGCTCCCCACTAGCGGGAGGCGGCACAGATACGCAGTATTTT. This codes for CASSSPLAGGGTDTQYF.

The V gene is TRBV3-1, the J gene TRBJ2-1; either TRBD1 or TRBD2 may fit D (7 bases each). The CDR3 is made up of 17 amino acids. In germline, CDR1 is LGHDT, CDR2 YNNKEL (reference sequence). Trimming took 0 bases from V and 7 from J, leaving 19 bases between them. CDR3 sequence (DNA): TGTGCCAGCAGCCAAGATATGGGAGGGGGCAAGGGTAATGAGCAGTTCTTC. This codes for CASSQDMGGGKGNEQFF.

This clonotype has just a few counts. This chain links TRBV12-3 or TRBV12-4 with TRBJ2-1; the D gene is possibly TRBD1 (5 bases). This CDR3 comprises 16 residues. V lost 2 bases, J lost 0 bases, and 11 bases lay in between. DNA for the CDR3: TGTGCCAGCAGTTTACATCGACAGAGCTCCTACAATGAGCAGTTCTTC. This encodes CASSLHRQSSYNEQFF.

This clonotype was detected only a few times. The chain carries TRBV24-1 and TRBJ2-5; a weak D match, TRBD1 (5 bases). The V and J ends lost 9 bases and 1 base respectively, with 14 bases between them. Germline V CDR1 and CDR2: KGHDR, SFDVKD. The CDR3 sequence is 14 residues long. CDR3 DNA: TGTGCCACCCATCCACAGGCCAGCCAAGAGACCCAGTACTTC. This encodes CATHPQASQETQYF.

The table lists this clonotype with a few counts. The V call is TRBV12-3 or TRBV12-4, the J call TRBJ2-5; D may be TRBD2 (6 bases). V was trimmed by 4 bases and J by 1 base, leaving 10 bases between them. The CDR3 runs 14 residues. This CDR3 is CASSSWEVQETQYF. The CDR3 DNA reads TGTGCCAGCAGTTCTTGGGAGGTCCAAGAGACCCAGTACTTC.

This clonotype occurred a few times. V gene TRBV4-1 combines with J gene TRBJ2-1, with 8 positions matching TRBD2. Per the germline V gene, CDR1 is MGHRA and CDR2 is YSYEKL. V lost 10 bases, J lost 9 bases, and 14 bases stayed unmatched. CDR3 length: 14 amino acids. The CDR3 region is CATAGDLAMGEQFF. CDR3 sequence (DNA): TGCGCCACAGCGGGGGATCTAGCAATGGGTGAGCAGTTCTTC.

This clonotype was found a few times. This chain uses TRBV5-6 with TRBJ2-5; D call uncertain. The CDR3 is made up of 15 amino acids. V lost 2 bases, J lost 5 bases, and 16 bases lay in between. Germline assignment: CDR1 SGHDT and CDR2 YYEEEE. CDR3 bases: TGTGCCAGCAGCTTACGGGTCGGAAGGCCGGAGACCCAGTACTTC. It codes for CASSLRVGRPETQYF.

This chain uses TRBV5-1 with TRBJ2-1; D is perhaps TRBD2 (6 bases). CDR1 SGHRS and CDR2 YFSETQ come from the germline V gene. V was pared by 2 bases and J by 2 bases, with 11 bases between. This CDR3 comprises 15 residues. CDR3 sequence reads: CASSFGSTTYNEQFF. The DNA for the CDR3 is TGCGCCAGCAGCTTCGGGAGCACCACCTACAATGAGCAGTTCTTC.

The rearrangement links TRBV29-1 to TRBJ2-2; D may be TRBD2 (6 bases). In germline, CDR1 is SQVTM, CDR2 ANQGSEA. V was pared by 5 bases and J by 6 bases, with 28 bases between. The CDR3 contains 18 residues. The CDR3 DNA follows: TGCAGCGTTTCCCCTACGTGGGCAACCTGGGGGGATCCCGGGGAGCTGTTTTTT. Translating gives CSVSPTWATWGDPGELFF.

This clonotype has more than one count but fewer than ten. The chain is built from TRBV4-1 and TRBJ2-7; TRBD1 matches at 8 bases. Germline V gene data show CDR1 as MGHRA and CDR2 as YSYEKL. The V segment lost 1 base and the J segment 6 bases; nucleotides outside the gene matches: 11. The CDR3 spans 16 residues. CDR3 bases: TGCGCCAGCAGCCAAGTAGGCCCGGGACAGGAAGGCGAGCAGTACTTC. It specifies CASSQVGPGQEGEQYF.

There are a few counts of this clonotype. J is TRBJ1-2 and V is TRBV7-6, with D possibly being TRBD1 (5 bases). Germline CDR1 reads SGHVS; CDR2 reads FNYEAQ. V was trimmed by 1 base and J by 8 bases, leaving 17 bases between them. The CDR3 consists of 15 residues. CDR3 DNA sequence: TGTGCCAGCAGCTTAGAGGGGTGGGGAGCAAGCGGCTACACCTTC. Encoded protein: CASSLEGWGASGYTF.